One and the same sample provided the 20 T cell receptor beta chains below, sequenced in a study of blood T cell repertoires in COVID-19. Sequencing used immunoSEQ multiplex PCR; TCRdb keeps in-frame clones, though not all of them. This table has 260,000 or so clones, roughly 86% appearing once. The sequenced sample consisted of peripheral blood. These receptor sequences come from a human donor in a cohort sampled during active COVID-19.

This chain uses TRBV6-5 with TRBJ1-3, with 7 bases lining up with TRBD1. Trimming took 4 bases from V and 0 from J; bases not matched to a gene: 6. The CDR3 has 16 residues. CDR1 and CDR2 from the germline V gene are MNHEY and SVGAGI. CDR3: CASSSPGQSSGNTIYF. The DNA of the CDR3 is TGTGCCAGCAGTTCTCCGGGACAGTCCTCTGGAAACACCATATATTTT.

The rearrangement joins TRBV12-5 to TRBJ2-7, with 7 bases fitting TRBD1. This CDR3 comprises 14 residues. V gave up 6 bases and J gave up 4 bases; unmatched junction bases: 9. Germline V gives CDR1 LGHNT, CDR2 FRNRAP. CDR3 nucleotide sequence: TGTGCTAGTGGGAGACAGGGCGAATTATACGAGCAGTACTTC. It yields the protein CASGRQGELYEQYF. The entire variable domain, with the rest obtained from reference TRBV12-5 and TRBJ2-7, is as follows: DARVTQTPRHKVTEMGQEVTMRCQPILGHNTVFWYRQTMMQGLELLAYFRNRAPLDDSGMPKDRFSAEMPDATLATLKIQPSEPRDSAVYFCASGRQGELYEQYFGPGTRLTVT.

The chain links TRBV7-8 to TRBJ2-1; 9 nucleotides agree with TRBD1. J was trimmed by 8 bases and V by 4 bases; bases with no gene match: 9. The germline V gene has CDR1 SGHVS and CDR2 FQNEAQ. The CDR3 has 15 amino acids. The CDR3 protein is CASSSSGTGFDEQFF. CDR3 sequence (DNA): TGTGCCAGCAGCTCCTCCGGGACAGGGTTCGATGAGCAGTTCTTC.

The CDR3 here is CASSQRLATYEQYF. The CDR3 DNA sequence: TGTGCCAGCAGCCAGAGACTAGCAACCTACGAGCAGTACTTC. The chain has TRBV28 and TRBJ2-7; 7 positions match TRBD2. The CDR3 consists of 14 residues. J lost 2 bases, V lost 6 bases, and 7 bases had no gene match. The germline gives CDR1 MDHEN, CDR2 SYDVKM.

DNA for the CDR3: TGTGCCAGCAGCCCTAGGGGCAACTCCTACGAGCAGTACTTC. Translated: CASSPRGNSYEQYF. The V gene is TRBV7-9, the J gene TRBJ2-7; maybe TRBD1 (5 bases). This CDR3 is 14 amino acids long. Trimming took 5 bases from V and 0 from J, leaving 11 bases between them. CDR1 and CDR2 from the germline V gene are SEHNR and FQNEAQ (reference sequence).

Here the CDR3 reads CASSYVEGVSGNTIYF. The CDR3 region has the DNA TGTGCCAGCAGTTACGTCGAGGGGGTCTCTGGAAACACCATATATTTT. This chain links TRBV6-2 or TRBV6-3 with TRBJ1-3; maybe TRBD1 (6 bases). Germline loops: CDR1 MNHEY, CDR2 SVGEGT. The CDR3 contains 16 residues. V lost 2 bases and J lost 0, with 11 bases in between.

Concerning this clone: Other nucleotide sequences from this sample produce the same CDR3. This chain connects TRBV7-9 to TRBJ2-7; D is ambiguous. With 1 base removed from V and 2 bases from J, the gap between germline ends came to 3 bases. This CDR3 has 12 amino acids. The germline V gene encodes CDR1 SEHNR and CDR2 FQNEAQ (reference sequence). Here the CDR3 DNA reads TGTGCCAGCAGCTTAGACACCTACGAGCAGTACTTC. Amino acids: CASSLDTYEQYF.

The chain couples TRBV19 to TRBJ2-6, with D perhaps matching TRBD2 (6 bases). Trimming took off 3 bases at V and 2 bases at J, with 23 bases between the two ends. CDR1 and CDR2 (germline): LNHDA, SQIVND (reference sequence). This CDR3 is built from 20 residues. For the CDR3, the DNA is TGTGCCAGTAGTATTGGGGGTCGTCGCCGGGAGCTGGCTGGGGCCAACGTCCTGACTTTC. Its translation is CASSIGGRRRELAGANVLTF.

V is TRBV6-4 and J is TRBJ1-1, with TRBD1 identical over 8 bases. With V trimmed by 5 bases and J by 4 bases, 3 bases remained unmatched. Per the germline V gene, CDR1 is MRHNA and CDR2 is SNTAGT. This CDR3 contains 13 residues. The CDR3 loop reads CASSTTGGTEAFF. The CDR3 DNA sequence: TGTGCCAGCAGTACTACAGGGGGCACTGAAGCTTTCTTT.

This clone has a handful of counts. The gene calls are TRBV10-1 and TRBJ1-4, with D perhaps matching TRBD1 (5 bases). The V and J ends lost 6 bases and 6 bases respectively, with 11 bases between them. The V gene's germline CDR1 is WNHNN and CDR2 SYGVQD (reference sequence). The CDR3 loop spans 13 amino acids. This CDR3 is CASSRENDEKLFF. The CDR3, as DNA: TGCGCCAGCAGCAGGGAAAACGATGAAAAACTGTTTTTT.

This clone was observed a single time. The chain has TRBV6-5 and TRBJ2-3; 8 bases match TRBD2. This CDR3 is 16 amino acids long. With V trimmed by 4 bases and J by 2 bases, 8 bases remained unmatched. Germline loops: CDR1 MNHEY, CDR2 SVGAGI. In DNA form, the CDR3 reads TGTGCCAGCAGTTGGACGGGAGGGGGGCTCACAGATACGCAGTATTTT. Encoded protein: CASSWTGGGLTDTQYF.

The CDR3 loop is CASSLDLYRPGFSGNTIYF. The CDR3 DNA reads as TGTGCCAGCAGCTTAGATTTATATAGGCCGGGGTTCTCTGGAAACACCATATATTTT. The genes are TRBV7-9 and TRBJ1-3; no firm D call. The germline CDR1 and CDR2 sequences are SEHNR and FQNEAQ (reference sequence). CDR3 length: 19 amino acids. V was pared by 1 base and J by 0 bases, with 19 bases between.

This sequence joins TRBV5-8 and TRBJ2-7; 8 nucleotides agree with TRBD2. The germline V gene has CDR1 SGHTS and CDR2 YDEGEE. CDR3 length equals 15 residues. Trimming at V came to 0 bases and at J to 9 bases, leaving 11 bases not matched to a gene. The CDR3 bases are TGTGCCAGCAGCTTGGCGGGGGGGCCCTCCTTCGCGCAGTACTTC. Its protein product is CASSLAGGPSFAQYF.

The genes are TRBV25-1 and TRBJ1-1, with no clear D. The CDR3 has 13 amino acids. CDR1 and CDR2 (germline): MGHDK, SYGVNS. Trimming pared 6 bases from V and 0 bases from J, leaving 8 bases between. CDR3 amino acids: CASRATVNTEAFF. CDR3 nucleotide sequence: TGTGCCAGCAGGGCCACAGTGAACACTGAAGCTTTCTTT.

This clone has a single count. This chain joins TRBV7-2 and TRBJ1-3; unclear D gene. This CDR3 is 14 amino acids long. Germline CDR1 reads SGHTA; CDR2 reads FQGNSA. Trimming cost V 5 bases and J 1 base, with 9 bases left between them. The CDR3 protein is CASSPQVSGNTIYF. The CDR3 DNA is TGTGCCAGCAGCCCCCAGGTTTCTGGAAACACCATATATTTT.

The chain links TRBV6-4 to TRBJ2-5; 11 bases fit TRBD2. Germline V gene lookup returns CDR1 MRHNA and CDR2 SNTAGT. The CDR3 runs 15 residues. The V gene end was trimmed by 5 bases and the J gene end by 5 bases; junction bases not matched to a gene: 7. CDR3 amino acids: CASSYSGGAAETQYF. CDR3 bases: TGTGCCAGCAGTTATAGCGGGGGGGCCGCGGAGACCCAGTACTTC.

This clone occurred a few times. The V call is TRBV2, the J call TRBJ1-5; TRBD1 agrees at 9 bases. The germline CDR1 and CDR2 sequences are SNHLY and FYNNEI. The CDR3 totals 15 residues. The V gene end was trimmed by 7 bases and the J gene end by 0 bases; junction bases not matched to a gene: 4. The CDR3 spells CASTGQGNSNQPQHF. The CDR3 DNA follows: TGTGCCAGCACCGGACAGGGGAATAGCAATCAGCCCCAGCATTTT.

The rearrangement links TRBV11-3 to TRBJ2-7; perhaps TRBD1 as D (5 bases). Germline CDR1 is SGHNT and CDR2 is YENEEA. The CDR3 runs to 13 residues. Deletions cut 4 bases from V and 3 bases from J, with 10 bases between. CDR3 nucleotides: TGTGCCAGCAGCTCCCGACAGAACTACGAGCAGTACTTC. This translates into CASSSRQNYEQYF.

The chain links TRBV12-3 or TRBV12-4 to TRBJ2-1; D unclear. V lost 5 bases to trimming and J lost 15 bases, with 11 bases between them. The CDR3 is 10 amino acids. The CDR3, as DNA: TGTGCCAGCAGTGGTGAGGCGCCGTTCTTC. It encodes CASSGEAPFF.

Of note for this clone: A read error may be the cause here, since a much bigger clone is one base away. The chain has TRBV6-2 or TRBV6-3 and TRBJ2-7, with TRBD1 matching over 7 bases. V gave up 2 bases and J gave up 4 bases; unmatched junction bases: 8. CDR1 and CDR2 (germline): MNHEY, SVGEGT. The CDR3 covers 15 residues. The CDR3 DNA reads as TGTGCCAGCAGTTACAGGAGGCAGGGGGTGTACGAGCAGTACTTC. Translating it yields CASSYRRQGVYEQYF.